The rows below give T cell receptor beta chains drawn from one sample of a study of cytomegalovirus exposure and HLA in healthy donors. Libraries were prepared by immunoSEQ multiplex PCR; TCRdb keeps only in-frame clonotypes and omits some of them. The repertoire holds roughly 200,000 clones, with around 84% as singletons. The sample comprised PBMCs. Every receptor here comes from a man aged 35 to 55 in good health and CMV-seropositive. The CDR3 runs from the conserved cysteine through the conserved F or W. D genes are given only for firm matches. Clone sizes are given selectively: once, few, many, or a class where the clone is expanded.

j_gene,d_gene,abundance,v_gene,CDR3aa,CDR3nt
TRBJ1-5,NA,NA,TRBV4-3,CASSQEWGRGGGGPQHF,TGCGCCAGCAGCCAAGAGTGGGGTCGGGGGGGTGGCGGGCCCCAGCATTTT
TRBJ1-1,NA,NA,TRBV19,CASSISGRMGATEAFF,TGTGCCAGTAGTATTAGTGGCAGGATGGGTGCCACTGAAGCTTTCTTT
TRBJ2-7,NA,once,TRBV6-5,CASSYAMGLNEQYF,TGTGCCAGCAGTTACGCCATGGGGCTGAACGAGCAGTACTTC
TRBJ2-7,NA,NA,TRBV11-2,CASSLPWVRNYEQYF,TGTGCCAGCAGCTTACCGTGGGTCAGGAACTACGAGCAGTACTTC
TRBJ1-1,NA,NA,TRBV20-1,CSGGENIEAFF,TGCAGTGGCGGGGAGAATATTGAAGCTTTCTTT
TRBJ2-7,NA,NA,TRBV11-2,CASSRGWDSEQYF,TGTGCCAGCAGCAGGGGTTGGGACTCCGAGCAGTACTTC
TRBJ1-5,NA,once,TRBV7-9,CASSLLPGEGNQPQHF,TGTGCCAGCAGCTTACTCCCCGGGGAGGGCAATCAGCCCCAGCATTTT
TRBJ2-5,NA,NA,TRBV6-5,CASSFLLVDGTETQYF,TGTGCCAGCAGTTTTCTACTAGTAGATGGTACGGAGACCCAGTACTTC
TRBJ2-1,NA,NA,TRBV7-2,CASSLEGWSYNEQFF,TGTGCCAGCAGCTTGGAGGGGTGGTCCTACAATGAGCAGTTCTTC
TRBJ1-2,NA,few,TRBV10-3,CAISLTNKGNNYGYTF,TGTGCCATTTCTCTAACTAACAAGGGGAATAACTATGGCTACACCTTC
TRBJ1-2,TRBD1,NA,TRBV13,CASSQWRGGPYYGYTF,TGTGCCAGCAGCCAATGGCGAGGGGGCCCTTACTATGGCTACACCTTC
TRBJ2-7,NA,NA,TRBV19,CASSIHSSYEQYF,TGTGCCAGTAGTATCCACAGCTCCTACGAGCAGTACTTC
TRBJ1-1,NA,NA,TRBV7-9,CSSSHYTPNTEAFF,TGTTCCAGCAGCCACTATACACCGAACACTGAAGCTTTCTTT
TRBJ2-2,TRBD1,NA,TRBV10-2,CASSEIWQGANTGELFF,TGCGCCAGCAGTGAGATATGGCAGGGGGCGAACACCGGGGAGCTGTTTTTT
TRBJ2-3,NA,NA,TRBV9,CASSPKEGYPSVDTQYF,TGTGCCAGCAGCCCTAAGGAGGGCTACCCTTCTGTAGATACGCAGTATTTT
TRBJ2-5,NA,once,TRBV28,CASSFASAPAQETQYF,TGTGCCAGCAGTTTTGCTAGCGCGCCCGCCCAAGAGACCCAGTACTTC
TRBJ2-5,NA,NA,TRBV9,CASSWGVPNTQETQYF,TGTGCCAGCAGCTGGGGGGTGCCCAACACCCAAGAGACCCAGTACTTC
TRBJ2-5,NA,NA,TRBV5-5,CASSLRLGSKETQYF,TGTGCCAGCAGCTTGCGCTTGGGCAGCAAGGAGACCCAGTACTTC
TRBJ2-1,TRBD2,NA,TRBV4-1,CASSQEGSTSGYNEQFF,TGCGCCAGCAGCCAAGAAGGTTCGACTAGCGGGTACAATGAGCAGTTCTTC
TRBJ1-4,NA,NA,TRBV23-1,CASKQGGDGGEKLFF,TGCGCCAGCAAACAGGGAGGGGACGGGGGTGAAAAACTGTTTTTT
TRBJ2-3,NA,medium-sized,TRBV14,CASSYGQGGGDTQYF,TGTGCCAGCAGCTATGGACAGGGCGGGGGAGATACGCAGTATTTT
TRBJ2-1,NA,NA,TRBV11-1,CASSFRFNEQFF,TGTGCCAGCAGCTTCCGGTTCAATGAGCAGTTCTTC
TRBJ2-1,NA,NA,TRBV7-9,CASSSGNEQFF,TGTGCCAGCAGCTCCGGCAATGAGCAGTTCTTC
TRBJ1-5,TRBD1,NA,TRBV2,CASSAGTGGNQPQHF,TGTGCCAGCAGTGCAGGGACAGGGGGCAATCAGCCCCAGCATTTT
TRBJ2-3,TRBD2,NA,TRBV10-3,CAISVLLAGGPTDTQYF,TGTGCCATCAGTGTGTTACTAGCGGGAGGGCCCACAGATACGCAGTATTTT
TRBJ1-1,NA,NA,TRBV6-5,CASTPTSGGTEAFF,TGTGCCAGCACCCCCACCTCGGGGGGCACTGAAGCTTTCTTT
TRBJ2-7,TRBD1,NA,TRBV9,CASSVGGQGLDEQYF,TGTGCCAGCAGCGTAGGGGGACAGGGTCTCGACGAGCAGTACTTC
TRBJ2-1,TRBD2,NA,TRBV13,CASSLASGGALDEQFF,TGTGCCAGCAGCTTGGCTAGCGGGGGGGCCCTCGATGAGCAGTTCTTC
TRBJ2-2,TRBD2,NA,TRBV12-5,CASGLGTSVGELFF,TGTGCTAGTGGTTTGGGGACTAGCGTTGGGGAGCTGTTTTTT
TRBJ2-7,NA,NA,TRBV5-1,CASSFGQAYEQYF,TGCGCCAGCAGCTTTGGACAAGCCTACGAGCAGTACTTC
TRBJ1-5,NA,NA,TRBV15,CATSNDRNQPQHF,TGTGCCACCAGCAACGACAGAAATCAGCCCCAGCATTTT
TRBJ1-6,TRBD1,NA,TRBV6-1,CASSVDRGVGGSYNSPLHF,TGTGCCAGCAGTGTGGACAGGGGGGTAGGAGGGTCCTATAATTCACCCCTCCACTTT
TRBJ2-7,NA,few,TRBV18,CASRGGDFEEQYF,TGTGCCAGCCGAGGAGGGGATTTTGAAGAGCAGTACTTC
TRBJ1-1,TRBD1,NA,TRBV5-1,CASSQRQGGDTEAFF,TGCGCCAGCAGCCAACGACAGGGAGGAGACACTGAAGCTTTCTTT
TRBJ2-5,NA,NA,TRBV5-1,CASSLGGVETQYF,TGCGCCAGCAGCTTAGGGGGGGTAGAGACCCAGTACTTC
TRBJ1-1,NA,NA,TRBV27,CASSPKKEATEAFF,TGTGCCAGCAGTCCGAAGAAGGAGGCCACTGAAGCTTTCTTT
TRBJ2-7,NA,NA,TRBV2,CASSARDLRSYEQYF,TGTGCCAGCAGTGCGCGGGACCTCCGCTCCTACGAGCAGTACTTC
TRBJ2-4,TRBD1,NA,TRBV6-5,CASSQMDRGKNIQYF,TGTGCCAGCAGTCAGATGGACAGGGGTAAAAACATTCAGTACTTC
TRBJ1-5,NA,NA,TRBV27,CASSSLTGGNQPQHF,TGTGCCAGCAGTTCCCTAACTGGCGGAAATCAGCCCCAGCATTTT
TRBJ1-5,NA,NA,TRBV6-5,CASSYFADQPQHF,TGTGCCAGCAGTTACTTCGCGGATCAGCCCCAGCATTTT
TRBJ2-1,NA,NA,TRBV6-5,CASSPGGTNEQFF,TGTGCCAGCAGTCCCGGGGGAACGAATGAGCAGTTCTTC